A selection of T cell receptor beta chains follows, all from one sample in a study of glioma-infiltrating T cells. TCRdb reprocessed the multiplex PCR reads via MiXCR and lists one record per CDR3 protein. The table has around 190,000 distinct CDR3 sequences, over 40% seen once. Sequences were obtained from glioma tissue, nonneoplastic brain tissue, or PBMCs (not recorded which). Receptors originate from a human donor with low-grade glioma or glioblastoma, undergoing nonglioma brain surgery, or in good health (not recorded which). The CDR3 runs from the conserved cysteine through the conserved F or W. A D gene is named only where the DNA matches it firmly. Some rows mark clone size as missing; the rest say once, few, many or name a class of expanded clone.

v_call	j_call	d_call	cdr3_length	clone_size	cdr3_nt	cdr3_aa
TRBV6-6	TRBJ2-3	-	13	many	TGTGCCAGCAGTTACTCGGGCACAGATACGCAGTATTTT	CASSYSGTDTQYF
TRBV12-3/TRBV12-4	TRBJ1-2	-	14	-	TGTGCCAGCAGTTTCCTTGACGGCTCCTATGGCTACACCTTC	CASSFLDGSYGYTF
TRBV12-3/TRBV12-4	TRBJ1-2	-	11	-	TGTGCCAGCAGCGAGTTCTATGGCTACACCTTC	CASSEFYGYTF
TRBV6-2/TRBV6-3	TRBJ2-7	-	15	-	TGTGCCAGCAGTTACATGGCAGGGGTCGACTACGGGCAGTACTTC	CASSYMAGVDYGQYF
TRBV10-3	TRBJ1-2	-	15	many	TGTGCCATCAGTGAGGGTGTAGGGCTTGGCTATGGCTACACCTTC	CAISEGVGLGYGYTF
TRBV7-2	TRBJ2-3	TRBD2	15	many	TGTGCCAGCAGCATTGGACTAGGATCCACAGATACGCAGTATTTT	CASSIGLGSTDTQYF
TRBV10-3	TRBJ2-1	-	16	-	TGTGCCATCAGTGATGCCGGGCTACAGTTTTACAATGAGCAGTTCTTC	CAISDAGLQFYNEQFF
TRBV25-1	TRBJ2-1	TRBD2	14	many	TGTGCCAGCCGTACTAGCGGGAGATCCAATGAGCAGTTCTTC	CASRTSGRSNEQFF
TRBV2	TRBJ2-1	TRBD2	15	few	TGTGCCAGCAGTATGAGCGGGATCTCCTACAATGAGCAGTTCTTC	CASSMSGISYNEQFF
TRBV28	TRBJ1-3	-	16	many	TGTGCCAGCAGTCTGCTCGGGACACAGGCCGGAAACACCATATATTTT	CASSLLGTQAGNTIYF
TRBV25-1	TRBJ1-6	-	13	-	TGTGCCAGCAGTGACTACAGGGAATCACAGCTCCACTTT	CASSDYRESQLHF
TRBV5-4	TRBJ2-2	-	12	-	TGTGCCAGCAGCCTAAGCACCGGGGAGCTGTTTTTT	CASSLSTGELFF
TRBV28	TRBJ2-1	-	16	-	TGTGCCAGCCAATCACCCGGCGAAGAGGGGAGGAATGAGCAGTTCTTC	CASQSPGEEGRNEQFF
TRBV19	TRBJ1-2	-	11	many	TGTGCCAGTAGTATGGGGGACGGCTACACCTTC	CASSMGDGYTF
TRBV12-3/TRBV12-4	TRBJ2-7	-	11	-	TGTGCCAGCAGTTCCCGGCACGAGCAGTACTTC	CASSSRHEQYF
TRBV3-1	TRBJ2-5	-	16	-	TGTGCCAGCAGCCAAGATGGACCCTCGGAGGGAGAGACCCAGTACTTC	CASSQDGPSEGETQYF
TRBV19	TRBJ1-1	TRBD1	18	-	TGTGCCAGTAGTCGAATCGGACAGGGGTTAGGAGGTAACACTGAAGCTTTCTTT	CASSRIGQGLGGNTEAFF
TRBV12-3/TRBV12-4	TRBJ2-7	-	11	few	TGTGCCAGCAGTCAAGACTACGAGAAGTACTTC	CASSQDYEKYF
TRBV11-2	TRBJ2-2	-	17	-	TGTGCCAGCAGCGCCCCCCCGGGAGCTCTGGGGACCGGGGAGCTGTTTTTT	CASSAPPGALGTGELFF
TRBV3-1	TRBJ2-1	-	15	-	TGTGCCAGCAGCCAAGATGCGGGGACACGAAATGAGCAGTTCTTC	CASSQDAGTRNEQFF
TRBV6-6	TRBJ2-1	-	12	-	TGTGCCAGCAGATGCTGGGGCCGTGAGCAGTTCTTC	CASRCWGREQFF
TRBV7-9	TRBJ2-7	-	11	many	TGTGCCAGTCAACAGGGAGCCTACAAGTACTTC	CASQQGAYKYF
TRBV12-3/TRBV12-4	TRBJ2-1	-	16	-	TGTGCCAGCAGTTTGGGAATAGCGGCCGACCTCGGCGAGCAGTTCTTC	CASSLGIAADLGEQFF
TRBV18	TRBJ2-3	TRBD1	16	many	TGTGCCAGCTCACTAACATCCGGGACAGCCACAGATACGCAGTATTTT	CASSLTSGTATDTQYF
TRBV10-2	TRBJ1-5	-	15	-	TGCGCCAGCAGAGAACCGGGACTCTTCAATCAGCCCCAGCATTTT	CASREPGLFNQPQHF
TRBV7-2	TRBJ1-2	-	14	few	TGTGCCAGCAGCTTGGGGGGCCCTAACTATGGCTACACCTTC	CASSLGGPNYGYTF
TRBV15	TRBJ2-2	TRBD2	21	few	TGTGCCACCAGCAGAGACTTACCGCGGACTAGCGGGAGGGGGCTGGGCGGGGAGCTGTTTTTT	CATSRDLPRTSGRGLGGELFF
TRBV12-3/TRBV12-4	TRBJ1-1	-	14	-	TGTGCCAGCACATGGGGACACCCGAACACTGAAGCTTTCTTT	CASTWGHPNTEAFF
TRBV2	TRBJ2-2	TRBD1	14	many	TGTGCCAGCAGTCCGACAGGGGAAAATACCGAGCTGTTTTTT	CASSPTGENTELFF
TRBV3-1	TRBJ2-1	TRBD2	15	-	TGTGCCAGCAGCCAAGTCCTAGCGGCTTACAATTGGCAGTTCTTC	CASSQVLAAYNWQFF
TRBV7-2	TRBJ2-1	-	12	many	TGTGCCAGCAGCGAAGACTTCGAGGTGCAGTTCTTC	CASSEDFEVQFF
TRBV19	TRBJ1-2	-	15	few	TGTGCCAGTAGTCTTAACCCACAGGGCTCAAGTGGCTACACCTTC	CASSLNPQGSSGYTF
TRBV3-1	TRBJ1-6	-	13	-	TGTGCCAGCAGCCACGGCTCGAATTCACCCCTCCACTTT	CASSHGSNSPLHF
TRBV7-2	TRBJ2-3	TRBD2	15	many	TGTGCCAGCAGCGTTAGCGGGAGTGTAACAGATACGCAGTATTTT	CASSVSGSVTDTQYF
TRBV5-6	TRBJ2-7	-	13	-	TGTGCCAGCAGTCGATTAGATTCATACGAGCAGTACTTC	CASSRLDSYEQYF
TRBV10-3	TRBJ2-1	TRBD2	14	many	TGTGCCATCAGTGAATCCGGGGGGATCAATGAGCAGTTCTTC	CAISESGGINEQFF
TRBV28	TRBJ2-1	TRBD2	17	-	TGTGCCAGCAGTCCGACTAGCGGGAGTCCCGGCTACAATGAGCAGTTCTTC	CASSPTSGSPGYNEQFF
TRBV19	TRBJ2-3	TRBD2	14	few	TGTGCCAGTAGCCCCTCGGGAGGCCCAGATACGCAGTATTTT	CASSPSGGPDTQYF